This entry lists 2 T cell receptor beta chains sequenced from one sample in a study of Tregs in tolerant kidney transplant recipients. Mixed chimerism was transient after nonmyeloablative marrow transplants from related graft donors. TCRdb's copy holds only in-frame clones and misses some; the assay was immunoSEQ multiplex PCR. The sample contains about 81,000 clones, roughly 90% of which appear only once. The input for sequencing was CD4+ T cells from blood (PBMCs), taken 24 months after the transplant. The receptors derive from a human patient who received a combined kidney and bone marrow transplant. T cells may partly derive from the graft donor.

Notes on this clone: Other nucleotide sequences from this sample produce the same CDR3. This rearrangement joins TRBV28 to TRBJ1-6; maybe TRBD1 (6 bases). Germline-derived CDR1 and CDR2 are MDHEN and SYDVKM. The V end was cut by 6 bases, the J end by 0 bases, with 12 bases between. The CDR3 runs 16 residues. The CDR3 loop is CASRRGISSYNSPLHF. The CDR3, as DNA: TGTGCCAGCAGGAGGGGGATAAGCTCCTATAATTCACCCCTCCACTTT.

The chain employs TRBV27 and TRBJ2-5, with a tentative D call TRBD2 (5 bases). The V and J ends lost 6 bases and 2 bases respectively, with 16 bases between them. Germline-derived CDR1 and CDR2 are MNHEY and SMNVEV (reference sequence). The CDR3 is 15 residues long. CDR3 region: CASRLRLSGQETQYF. The CDR3 coding sequence is TGTGCCAGCAGGCTTAGGTTATCGGGGCAAGAGACCCAGTACTTC.